Listed below are T cell receptor beta chains from one sample, sequenced in a study of T-cell reconstitution after alpha-beta-depleted transplantation in children. TCRdb re-called the PCR reads with MiXCR, one entry per CDR3 protein. The sample holds 280,000 or so distinct CDR3 sequences, roughly 10% seen once. The sample consisted of peripheral blood, taken 180 days after TCRalphabeta/CD19-depleted stem cell transplant. The receptors originated from a male patient aged 2-15 years who had a stem cell transplant for chronic granulomatous disease, so the T cells may come from the graft donor. The CDR3 runs from the conserved cysteine through the conserved F or W. The D gene is left open where the match is weak. The size entry is marked missing in some rows and otherwise reads once, few, many or a size class.

V gene	D gene	clone size	J gene	CDR3 protein	CDR3 DNA
TRBV14	-	few	TRBJ2-7	CASSPPNTYYEQYF	TGTGCCAGCAGCCCACCTAACACCTACTACGAGCAGTACTTC
TRBV20-1	-	many	TRBJ2-4	CSATGVPKNIQYF	TGCAGTGCGACAGGCGTTCCAAAAAACATTCAGTACTTC
TRBV7-9	-	many	TRBJ2-1	CASSLDRRYNEQFF	TGTGCCAGCAGCTTGGATCGGAGGTACAATGAGCAGTTCTTC
TRBV2	-	-	TRBJ2-5	CASSEDGSWETQYF	TGTGCCAGCAGTGAAGATGGTAGCTGGGAGACCCAGTACTTC
TRBV7-2	TRBD1	many	TRBJ1-5	CASSSWGTGSQPQHF	TGTGCCAGCAGCTCGTGGGGGACAGGGAGTCAGCCCCAGCATTTT
TRBV28	-	many	TRBJ2-1	CASTPDPPWSNWQFF	TGTGCCAGCACCCCGGACCCCCCGTGGAGTAATTGGCAGTTCTTC
TRBV20-1	-	many	TRBJ1-6	CSAPRGVRSLHF	TGCAGTGCCCCGAGGGGCGTGCGGTCCCTCCACTTT
TRBV11-1	TRBD1	-	TRBJ1-2	CASVSRGQGETSDYGYTF	TGTGCCAGCGTGTCACGCGGACAGGGAGAAACTTCCGACTATGGCTACACCTTC
TRBV15	-	few	TRBJ1-2	CATSRDYPESNGYTF	TGTGCCACCAGCAGAGATTACCCAGAATCGAATGGCTACACCTTC
TRBV20-1	TRBD2	few	TRBJ2-3	CSARGLALTDTQYF	TGCAGTGCTAGGGGACTAGCTCTCACAGATACGCAGTATTTT
TRBV27	-	many	TRBJ1-2	CASSFTRNYGYTF	TGTGCCAGCAGTTTTACAAGAAACTATGGCTACACCTTC
TRBV28	-	-	TRBJ2-5	CASSSMPPGDRTQYF	TGTGCCAGCAGTTCTATGCCCCCGGGCGACCGGACCCAGTACTTC
TRBV9	-	many	TRBJ2-5	CASSVAPRPETQYF	TGTGCCAGCAGCGTAGCCCCCAGACCAGAGACCCAGTACTTC
TRBV5-1	-	many	TRBJ2-5	CASSKSGTSEETQYF	TGCGCCAGCAGCAAATCCGGGACGTCCGAAGAGACCCAGTACTTC
TRBV11-2	-	many	TRBJ2-2	CASSLEHGDNTGELFF	TGTGCCAGCAGCTTAGAGCATGGGGACAACACCGGGGAGCTGTTTTTT
TRBV7-8	-	many	TRBJ2-7	CASSLYRQPYEQYF	TGTGCCAGCAGCTTATACAGGCAACCCTACGAGCAGTACTTC
TRBV5-1	TRBD2	many	TRBJ2-5	CASSFRGGPETQYF	TGCGCCAGCAGCTTCCGGGGGGGGCCCGAGACCCAGTACTTC
TRBV10-3	TRBD2	many	TRBJ2-1	CAISEVTSGRRRNEQFF	TGTGCCATCAGTGAAGTGACTAGCGGGAGAAGGAGGAATGAGCAGTTCTTC
TRBV29-1	-	many	TRBJ2-1	CSVGGAGVHEQFF	TGCAGCGTTGGGGGGGCAGGGGTCCATGAGCAGTTCTTC
TRBV9	TRBD2	many	TRBJ2-1	CASSVVPLAGYNEQFF	TGTGCCAGCAGCGTAGTCCCCCTAGCGGGGTACAATGAGCAGTTCTTC
TRBV15	TRBD2	many	TRBJ2-4	CATSRDLRELGNIQYF	TGTGCCACCAGCAGAGATCTGCGGGAGTTAGGAAACATTCAGTACTTC
TRBV5-8	-	many	TRBJ1-2	CASSFAGDYYGYTF	TGTGCCAGCAGCTTTGCAGGGGATTACTATGGCTACACCTTC
TRBV10-2	-	many	TRBJ2-7	CASSPRDSLYRFYEQYF	TGCGCCAGCAGTCCCCGGGACTCCCTATACCGCTTCTACGAGCAGTACTTC
TRBV7-6	-	few	TRBJ2-1	CASSSPRGPYNEQFF	TGTGCCAGCAGCTCCCCGAGAGGGCCCTACAATGAGCAGTTCTTC
TRBV2	-	few	TRBJ1-5	CASSDEGNQPQHF	TGTGCCAGCAGTGATGAGGGAAATCAGCCCCAGCATTTT
TRBV6-5	-	many	TRBJ1-1	CASSYSGDLNTEAFF	TGTGCCAGCAGTTACTCAGGGGATTTGAACACTGAAGCTTTCTTT
TRBV20-1	TRBD2	few	TRBJ2-5	CSAAQEGLAGVIGETQYF	TGCAGTGCTGCGCAAGAGGGACTAGCGGGAGTTATCGGGGAGACCCAGTACTTC
TRBV10-3	TRBD1	many	TRBJ2-3	CAIRDGTGVDTQYF	TGTGCCATCAGAGACGGGACAGGGGTGGATACGCAGTATTTT
TRBV12-3/TRBV12-4	-	many	TRBJ2-1	CASRSPPDMGEQFF	TGTGCCAGCAGATCTCCCCCGGATATGGGTGAGCAGTTCTTC
TRBV12-3/TRBV12-4	-	many	TRBJ2-3	CASSLPYTDTQYF	TGTGCCAGCAGTTTACCCTACACAGATACGCAGTATTTT
TRBV29-1	TRBD2	many	TRBJ2-1	CSAGSGTSARNEQFF	TGCAGCGCCGGGTCTGGGACTAGCGCCCGGAATGAGCAGTTCTTC
TRBV2	-	many	TRBJ2-4	CASSEALLSNIQYF	TGTGCCAGCAGTGAAGCTCTATTATCAAACATTCAGTACTTC
TRBV12-3/TRBV12-4	-	many	TRBJ1-5	CASSLEGTNQPQHF	TGTGCCAGCAGTTTAGAAGGTACCAATCAGCCCCAGCATTTT
TRBV20-1	TRBD1	many	TRBJ1-6	CSASGQGADSPLHF	TGCAGTGCTAGCGGACAGGGGGCGGATTCACCCCTCCACTTT
TRBV20-1	-	many	TRBJ1-2	CSADSPVLYGYTF	TGCAGTGCCGACTCCCCAGTCCTATATGGCTACACCTTC
TRBV12-3/TRBV12-4	TRBD1	many	TRBJ1-3	CASSAMPGQAGNTIYF	TGTGCCAGCAGCGCAATGCCGGGACAGGCCGGAAACACCATATATTTT
TRBV29-1	TRBD1	many	TRBJ2-2	CSVGLRDRGPSGELFF	TGCAGCGTTGGGCTCCGGGACAGGGGGCCTAGCGGGGAGCTGTTTTTT
TRBV7-9	-	many	TRBJ2-6	CASSLVSSGANVLTF	TGTGCCAGCAGCCTAGTTAGCTCTGGGGCCAACGTCCTGACTTTC
TRBV5-1	-	many	TRBJ2-3	CASSFEVPADTQYF	TGCGCCAGCAGCTTCGAGGTTCCCGCAGATACGCAGTATTTT
TRBV5-1	-	many	TRBJ1-1	CASSLFAGVAVEAFF	TGCGCCAGCAGCTTGTTCGCAGGGGTTGCGGTTGAAGCTTTCTTT
TRBV18	-	many	TRBJ2-5	CASSPARTNLQETQYF	TGTGCCAGCTCACCAGCCAGGACAAATCTCCAAGAGACCCAGTACTTC
TRBV7-2	-	many	TRBJ1-5	CASSLGKNQPQHF	TGTGCCAGCAGCTTAGGTAAAAATCAGCCCCAGCATTTT
TRBV28	-	-	TRBJ1-2	CASGFRPNYGYPF	TGTGCCAGCGGTTTTAGGCCTAACTATGGCTACCCCTTC
TRBV21-1	-	few	TRBJ2-7	CASSSRDRGRSTYEQYF	TGTGCCAGCAGCAGCCGGGACAGGGGTCGGTCTACCTACGAGCAGTACTTC
TRBV12-3/TRBV12-4	TRBD2	many	TRBJ2-1	CASSLGLPLAGVNEQFF	TGTGCCAGCAGTTTAGGGTTACCCCTAGCGGGAGTAAATGAGCAGTTCTTC
TRBV20-1	TRBD2	-	TRBJ2-2	CSATGRVAGGRRELFF	TGCAGTGCCACCGGGAGGGTAGCGGGGGGGCGGAGGGAGCTGTTTTTT